This TCR beta chain was identified during a study of blood T cell repertoires in COVID-19 (dated by TCRdb to about 2020). About the full investigation: Samples from collaborators originated in the United States, Italy and Spain and spanned both the acute and convalescent phases of COVID-19. The material from the prospective study consisted of cDNA or gDNA derived from T cells, B-cell-depleted T cells, or PBMCs. Deeply sampled blood TCRbeta repertoires from subjects exposed to, actively infected with, or recovered from COVID-19 were included in the dataset. A de-identified subject ID, COVID-19 status, age in years and sex were almost always included in the sample metadata. The repertoires were released in a freely available public database meant as a resource for research on the immune response to SARS-CoV-2. The samples were drawn from the first 160 participants of the ongoing ImmuneRACE study and from 950 to 1,500 subjects provided by 6 global collaborators. Where available, HLA class I and class II types were taken from metadata supplied by the sample provider and were not determined by assay-based typing.

The V end loses 0 bases and the J end loses 2 bases, and a stretch of 5 bases separates them. The CDR3 goes from the cysteine to the phenylalanine over 13 residues. Of all the DNA, just the CDR3 is kept, 39 bases in frame from base 1. CDR1 and CDR2, looked up from the germline V gene, are SGDLS and YYNGEE. Beyond this particular receptor, the publication reports: The quantity of clinical and demographic metadata differed by source and by participant and was supplied without curation.

As regards this clone: Its antigen is currently not known. Within one base of it there is no much larger clone, and no base qualities were kept.

TCRbeta CDR3 regions were amplified from genomic DNA using the immunoSEQ Assay, a bias-controlled multiplex PCR. Per the authors' processing: The number of nucleated cells in each sample was estimated from the amplification of reference gene primers within the assay. To quantify the absolute abundance of each unique TCRbeta CDR3 rearrangement, sequence reads were collapsed and filtered. Productive Simpson clonality was computed per sample as the square root of Simpson's diversity index over productive rearrangements. Drawn from immuneACCESS, this table holds only the in-frame rearrangements with V and J called that TCRdb kept. Clones are partly lost; checked studies trace under half to an unresolved V gene and leave the rest unexplained. The V and J calls and clone size are taken from that table; D and trimming were inferred from the DNA. This sample has fewer than 350,000 clones in its table, and roughly 86% of those were observed once. Jointly, the top ten make up approximately 1% of the sample.

In the prospective study, participants were roughly 18 to 90 years old, resided in 24 geographic areas of the United States, and were enrolled through a virtual design. In the prospective study, cohorts were assigned on the basis of participant-reported clinical history obtained from a screening survey and a study questionnaire. For ImmuneRACE Cohort 3, a participant was defined as recovered based on two consecutive negative NP/OP PCR tests, clearance by a healthcare professional, or resolution of symptoms. In the prospective study, mobile phlebotomists collected whole blood, serum and a nasopharyngeal or oropharyngeal swab from each participant. Participants in the prospective study had the option to provide additional blood draws and questionnaires over a 2-month period. Blood samples from the prospective study were shipped frozen or at room temperature prior to DNA extraction.

This TCR was sampled from a woman aged 25-40 years who had recovered from COVID-19. Input material: PBMCs or T cells enriched from blood (not recorded which). The sequence joins TRBV9 to TRBJ1-1, with no confidently assigned D gene. The bases read TGTGCCAGCAGCGTAGACAGCAACACTGAAGCTTTCTTT. Its protein reads: CASSVDSNTEAFF.